This T cell receptor beta chain was obtained from a study of T cell responses to AZD1222 COVID-19 vaccine. Study observations and caveats: Repertoires were collected only later (after the peak T cell response had occurred). Clonal diversity may have been underestimated in mostly white British donors. Recipients of two AZD1222 doses showed rising Spike-specific TCR breadth and depth. At baseline, just five to seven AZD1222 recipients tested seropositive.

Assay: immunoSEQ multiplex PCR; the TCRdb copy retains only in-frame clones and omits some. The data show over 95,000 clones, roughly nine tenths seen once. Regarding this clone: Its target is not known.

CDR3 length: 12 residues. CDR1 and CDR2 (germline): SNHLY, FYNNEI. Between the trimmed V and J ends, which lost 7 bases and 6 bases, there was a span of 11 bases. This sequence was found in an adult who received the AZD1222 COVID-19 vaccine. Specimen: peripheral blood, collected 28 days after the second AZD1222 dose. The chain has TRBV2 and TRBJ2-3; D call uncertain. Written as DNA, the CDR3 is TGTGCCAGCAATTCATATGCGGATACGCAGTATTTT. Translation gives CASNSYADTQYF.